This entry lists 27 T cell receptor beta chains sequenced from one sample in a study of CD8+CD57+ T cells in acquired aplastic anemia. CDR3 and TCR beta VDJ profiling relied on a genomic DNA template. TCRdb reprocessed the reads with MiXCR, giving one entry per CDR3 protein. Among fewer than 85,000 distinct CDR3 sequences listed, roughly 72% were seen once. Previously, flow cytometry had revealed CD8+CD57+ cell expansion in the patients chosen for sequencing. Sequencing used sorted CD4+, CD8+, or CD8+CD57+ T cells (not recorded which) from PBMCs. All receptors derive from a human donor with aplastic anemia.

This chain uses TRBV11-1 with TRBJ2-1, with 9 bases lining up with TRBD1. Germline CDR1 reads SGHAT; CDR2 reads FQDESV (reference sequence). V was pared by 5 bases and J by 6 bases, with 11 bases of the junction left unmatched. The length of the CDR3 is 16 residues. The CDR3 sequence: CASSTTTGGPRNEQFF. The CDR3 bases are TGTGCCAGCAGCACGACGACAGGGGGTCCCCGCAATGAGCAGTTCTTC.

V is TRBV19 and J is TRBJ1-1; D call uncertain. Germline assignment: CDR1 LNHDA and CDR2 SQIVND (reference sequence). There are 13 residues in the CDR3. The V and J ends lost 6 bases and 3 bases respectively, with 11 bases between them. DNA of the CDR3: TGTGCCAGTAGCCCAATCGAGTACACTGAAGCTTTCTTT. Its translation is CASSPIEYTEAFF.

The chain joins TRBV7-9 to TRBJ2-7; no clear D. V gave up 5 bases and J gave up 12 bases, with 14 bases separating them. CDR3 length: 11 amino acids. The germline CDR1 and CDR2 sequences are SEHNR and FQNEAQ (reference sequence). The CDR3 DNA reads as TGTGCCAGCAGCGCGGTCGAGGCGCGGTACTTC. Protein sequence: CASSAVEARYF.

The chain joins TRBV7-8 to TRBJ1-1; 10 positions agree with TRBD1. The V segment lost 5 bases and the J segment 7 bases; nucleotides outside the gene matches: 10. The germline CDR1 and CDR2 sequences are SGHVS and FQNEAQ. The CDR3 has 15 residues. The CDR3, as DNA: TGTGCCAGCAGCACCATTGCTGGACAGGGGGTTGAAGCTTTCTTT. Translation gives CASSTIAGQGVEAFF.

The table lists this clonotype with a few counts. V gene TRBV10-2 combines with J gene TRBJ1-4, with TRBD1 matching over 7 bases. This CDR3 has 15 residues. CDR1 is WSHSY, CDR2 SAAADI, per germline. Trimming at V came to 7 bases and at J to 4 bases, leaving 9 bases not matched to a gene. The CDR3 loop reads CASTRDGTDNEKLFF. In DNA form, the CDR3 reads TGCGCCAGCACCCGAGACGGGACAGATAATGAAAAACTGTTTTTT.

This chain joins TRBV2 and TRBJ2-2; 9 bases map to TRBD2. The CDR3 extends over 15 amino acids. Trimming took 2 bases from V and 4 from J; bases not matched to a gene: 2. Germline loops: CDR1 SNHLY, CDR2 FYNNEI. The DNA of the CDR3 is TGTGCCAGCAGTGAACGCGGGAGGGCCACCGGGGAGCTGTTTTTT. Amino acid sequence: CASSERGRATGELFF.

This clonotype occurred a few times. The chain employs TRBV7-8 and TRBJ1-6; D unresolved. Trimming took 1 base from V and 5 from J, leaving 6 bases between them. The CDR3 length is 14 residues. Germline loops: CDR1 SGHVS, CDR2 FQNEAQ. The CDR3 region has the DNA TGTGCCAGCAGCTTAGTACCCAATAATTCACCCCTCCACTTT. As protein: CASSLVPNNSPLHF.

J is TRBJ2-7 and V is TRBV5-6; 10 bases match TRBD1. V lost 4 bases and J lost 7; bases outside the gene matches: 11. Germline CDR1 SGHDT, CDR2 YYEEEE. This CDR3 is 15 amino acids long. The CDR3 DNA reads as TGTGCCAGCAGCCCTTCGGGGACAGGGGCACGGGAGCAGTACTTC. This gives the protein CASSPSGTGAREQYF. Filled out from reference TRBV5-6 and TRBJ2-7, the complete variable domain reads DAGVTQSPTHLIKTRGQQVTLRCSPKSGHDTVSWYQQALGQGPQFIFQYYEEEERQRGNFPDRFSGHQFPNYSSELNVNALLLGDSALYLCASSPSGTGAREQYFGPGTRLTVT.

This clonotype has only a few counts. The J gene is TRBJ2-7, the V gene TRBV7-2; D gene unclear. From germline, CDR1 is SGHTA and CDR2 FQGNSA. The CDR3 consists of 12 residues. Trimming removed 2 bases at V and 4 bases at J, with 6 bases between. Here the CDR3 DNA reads TGTGCCAGCAGCTTACCGGCGTACGAGCAGTACTTC. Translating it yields CASSLPAYEQYF.

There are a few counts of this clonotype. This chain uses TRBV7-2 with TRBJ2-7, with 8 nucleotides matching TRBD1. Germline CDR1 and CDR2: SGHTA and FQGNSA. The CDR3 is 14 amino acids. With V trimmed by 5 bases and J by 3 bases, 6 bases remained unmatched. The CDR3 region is CASSRDRGGYEQYF. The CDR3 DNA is TGTGCCAGCAGCAGAGACAGGGGTGGCTACGAGCAGTACTTC.

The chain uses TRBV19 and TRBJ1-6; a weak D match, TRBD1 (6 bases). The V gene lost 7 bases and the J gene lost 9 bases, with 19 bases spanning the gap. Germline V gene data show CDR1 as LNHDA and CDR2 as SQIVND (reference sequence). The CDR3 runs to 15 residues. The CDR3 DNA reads TGTGCCAGTACTAGGACAGCGCCTACGGCTTCACCCCTCCACTTT. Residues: CASTRTAPTASPLHF.

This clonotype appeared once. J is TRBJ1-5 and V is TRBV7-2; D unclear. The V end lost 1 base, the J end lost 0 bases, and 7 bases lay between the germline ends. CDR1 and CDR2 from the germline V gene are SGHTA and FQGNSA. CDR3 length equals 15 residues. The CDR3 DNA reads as TGTGCCAGCAGCTTAGGACACTTTAGCAATCAGCCCCAGCATTTT. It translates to CASSLGHFSNQPQHF.

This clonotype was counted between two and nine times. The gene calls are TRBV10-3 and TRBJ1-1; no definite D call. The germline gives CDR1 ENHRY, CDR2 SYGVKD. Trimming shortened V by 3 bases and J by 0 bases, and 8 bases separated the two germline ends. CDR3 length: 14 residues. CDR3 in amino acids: CAISDWGMNTEAFF. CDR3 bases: TGTGCCATCAGTGATTGGGGAATGAACACTGAAGCTTTCTTT.

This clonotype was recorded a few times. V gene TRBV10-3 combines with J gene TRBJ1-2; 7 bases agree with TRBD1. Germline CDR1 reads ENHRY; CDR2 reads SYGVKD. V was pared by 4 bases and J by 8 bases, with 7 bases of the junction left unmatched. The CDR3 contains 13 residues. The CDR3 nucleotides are TGTGCCATCAGTGCAGACAGGGAGCACGGCTACACCTTC. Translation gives CAISADREHGYTF.

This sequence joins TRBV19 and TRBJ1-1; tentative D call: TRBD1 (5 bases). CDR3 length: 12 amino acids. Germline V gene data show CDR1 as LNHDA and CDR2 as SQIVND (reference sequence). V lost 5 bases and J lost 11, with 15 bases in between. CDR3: CASSPRGKLAFF. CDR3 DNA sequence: TGTGCCAGTAGTCCACGGGGGAAGTTGGCTTTCTTT. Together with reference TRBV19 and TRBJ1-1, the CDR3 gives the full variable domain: DGGITQSPKYLFRKEGQNVTLSCEQNLNHDAMYWYRQDPGQGLRLIYYSQIVNDFQKGDIAEGYSVSREKKESFPLTVTSAQKNPTAFYLCASSPRGKLAFFGQGTRLTVV.

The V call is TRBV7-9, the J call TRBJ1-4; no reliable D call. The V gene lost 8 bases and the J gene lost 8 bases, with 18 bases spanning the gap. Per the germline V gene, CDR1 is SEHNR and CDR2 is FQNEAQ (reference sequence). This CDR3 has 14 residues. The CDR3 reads CASLSTGFGEKLFF. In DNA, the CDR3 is TGTGCCAGCCTATCGACGGGGTTCGGGGAAAAACTGTTTTTT. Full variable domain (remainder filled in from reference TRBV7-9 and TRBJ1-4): DTGVSQNPRHKITKRGQNVTFRCDPISEHNRLYWYRQTLGQGPEFLTYFQNEAQLEKSRLLSDRFSAERPKGSFSTLEIQRTEQGDSAMYLCASLSTGFGEKLFFGSGTQLSVL.

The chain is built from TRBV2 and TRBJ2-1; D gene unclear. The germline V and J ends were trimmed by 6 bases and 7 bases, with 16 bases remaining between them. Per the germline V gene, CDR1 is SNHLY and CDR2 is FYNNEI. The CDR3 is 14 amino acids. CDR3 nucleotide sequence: TGTGCCAGCAGCATGATCTTACCTACGAATGAGCAGTTCTTC. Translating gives CASSMILPTNEQFF. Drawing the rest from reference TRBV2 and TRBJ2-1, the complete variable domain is EPEVTQTPSHQVTQMGQEVILRCVPISNHLYFYWYRQILGQKVEFLVSFYNNEISEKSEIFDDQFSVERPDGSNFTLKIRSTKLEDSAMYFCASSMILPTNEQFFGPGTRLTVL.

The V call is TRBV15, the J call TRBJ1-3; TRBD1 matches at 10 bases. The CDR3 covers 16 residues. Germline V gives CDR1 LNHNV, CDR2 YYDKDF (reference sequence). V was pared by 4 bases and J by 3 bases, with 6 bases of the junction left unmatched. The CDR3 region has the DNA TGTGCCACCAGCACCCGACAGGGGGCTCGTGGAAACACCATATATTTT. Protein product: CATSTRQGARGNTIYF. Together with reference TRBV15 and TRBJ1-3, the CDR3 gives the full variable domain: DAMVIQNPRYQVTQFGKPVTLSCSQTLNHNVMYWYQQKSSQAPKLLFHYYDKDFNNEADTPDNFQSRRPNTSFCFLDIRSPGLGDTAMYLCATSTRQGARGNTIYFGEGSWLTVV.

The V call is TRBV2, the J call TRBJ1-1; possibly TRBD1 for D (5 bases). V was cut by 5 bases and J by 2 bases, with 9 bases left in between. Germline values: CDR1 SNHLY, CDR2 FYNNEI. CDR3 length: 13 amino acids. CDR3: CASSLDSNTEAFF. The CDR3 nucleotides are TGTGCCAGCAGTTTAGACAGTAACACTGAAGCTTTCTTT.

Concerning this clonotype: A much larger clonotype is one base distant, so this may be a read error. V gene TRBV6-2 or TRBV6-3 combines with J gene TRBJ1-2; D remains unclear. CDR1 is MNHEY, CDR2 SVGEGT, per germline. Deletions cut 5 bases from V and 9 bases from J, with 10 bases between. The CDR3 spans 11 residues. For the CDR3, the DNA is TGTGCCAGCAGTGAAGTCGATAGCTACACCTTC. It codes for CASSEVDSYTF.

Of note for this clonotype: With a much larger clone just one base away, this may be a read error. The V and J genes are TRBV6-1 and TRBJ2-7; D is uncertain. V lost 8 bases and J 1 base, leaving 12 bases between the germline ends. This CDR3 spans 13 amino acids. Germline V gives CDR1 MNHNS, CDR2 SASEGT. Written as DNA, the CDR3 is TGTGCCAGCGGTGTCAGCGTGTCCTACGAGCAGTACTTC. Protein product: CASGVSVSYEQYF.

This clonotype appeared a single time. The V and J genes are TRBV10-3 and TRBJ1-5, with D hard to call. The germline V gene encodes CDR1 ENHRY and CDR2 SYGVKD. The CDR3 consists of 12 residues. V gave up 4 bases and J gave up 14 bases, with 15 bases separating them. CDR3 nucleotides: TGTGCCATCAGTGCCGAGAGCGCCTACGAGCATTTT. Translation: CAISAESAYEHF.

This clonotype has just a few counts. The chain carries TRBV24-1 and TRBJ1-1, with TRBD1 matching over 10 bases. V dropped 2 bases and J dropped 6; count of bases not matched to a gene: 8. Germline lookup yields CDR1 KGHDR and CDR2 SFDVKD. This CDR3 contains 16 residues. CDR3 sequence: CATSDSDDRGRSEAFF. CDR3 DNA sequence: TGTGCCACCAGTGATTCCGATGACAGGGGGCGGTCTGAAGCTTTCTTT.

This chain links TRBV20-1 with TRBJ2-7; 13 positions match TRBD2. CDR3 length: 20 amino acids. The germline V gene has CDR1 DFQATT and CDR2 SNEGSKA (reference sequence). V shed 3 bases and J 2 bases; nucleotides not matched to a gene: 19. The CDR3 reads CSARDIRGGLAGTQAYEQYF. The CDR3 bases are TGCAGTGCTAGGGACATCAGAGGGGGACTAGCGGGAACGCAGGCCTACGAGCAGTACTTC.

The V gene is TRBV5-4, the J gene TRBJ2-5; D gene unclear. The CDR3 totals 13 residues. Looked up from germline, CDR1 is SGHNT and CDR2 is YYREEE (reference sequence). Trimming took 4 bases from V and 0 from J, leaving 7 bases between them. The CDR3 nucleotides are TGTGCCAGCAGCCATGAGTACCAAGAGACCCAGTACTTC. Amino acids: CASSHEYQETQYF.

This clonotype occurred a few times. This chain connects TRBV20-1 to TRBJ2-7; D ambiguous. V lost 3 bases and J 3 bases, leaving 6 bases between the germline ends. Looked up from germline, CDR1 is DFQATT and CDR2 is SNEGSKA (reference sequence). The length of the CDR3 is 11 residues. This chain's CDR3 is CSARSGYEQYF. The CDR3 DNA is TGCAGTGCTAGGTCCGGCTACGAGCAGTACTTC.

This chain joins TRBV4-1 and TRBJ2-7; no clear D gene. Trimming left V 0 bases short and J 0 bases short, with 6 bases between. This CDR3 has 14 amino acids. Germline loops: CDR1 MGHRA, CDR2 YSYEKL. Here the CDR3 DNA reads TGCGCCAGCAGCCAAGATTGGGGCTCCTACGAGCAGTACTTC. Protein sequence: CASSQDWGSYEQYF.